This T cell receptor beta chain is drawn from a study of cytomegalovirus exposure and HLA in healthy donors. General study points: Earlier analysis looked at TCR beta V segments, and most were productive about 87% or about 30% of the time. Usually a TCR sequence was rare, but some public TCRs were found in many donors.

Primers included in the PCR were 60 Vbeta and 13 Jbeta primers. Assay used: immunoSEQ multiplex PCR; TCRdb lists only in-frame clones, some missing. Of under 150,000 clones in the sample, about 76% were seen once. To note about this clone: What it binds is not known. Other DNA sequences in this specimen translate into the identical CDR3.

After removal of 5 bases from V and 2 bases from J, the junction contained 5 bases not matched to a gene. Germline V gene lookup returns CDR1 SGHRS and CDR2 YFSETQ. The CDR3 is 14 amino acids. This sequence joins TRBV5-1 and TRBJ2-5; 8 bases agree with TRBD2. The sequencing input was PBMCs. The TCR originated in a man aged 18 to 30 in good health and CMV-seronegative. CDR3 in amino acids: CASSPTSGQETQYF. The CDR3 bases are TGCGCCAGCAGTCCTACTAGCGGACAAGAGACCCAGTACTTC.